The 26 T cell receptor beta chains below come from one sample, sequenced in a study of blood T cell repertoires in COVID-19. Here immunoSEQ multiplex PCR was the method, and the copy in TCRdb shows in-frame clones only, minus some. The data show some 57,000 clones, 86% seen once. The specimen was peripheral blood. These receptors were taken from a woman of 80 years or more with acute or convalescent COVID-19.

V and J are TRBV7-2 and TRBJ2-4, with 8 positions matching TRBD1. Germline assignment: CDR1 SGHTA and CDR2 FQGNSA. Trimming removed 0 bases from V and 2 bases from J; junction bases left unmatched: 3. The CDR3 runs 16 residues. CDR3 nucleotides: TGTGCCAGCAGCTTAGCCCAGGGGGCGACCAAAAACATTCAGTACTTC. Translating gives CASSLAQGATKNIQYF.

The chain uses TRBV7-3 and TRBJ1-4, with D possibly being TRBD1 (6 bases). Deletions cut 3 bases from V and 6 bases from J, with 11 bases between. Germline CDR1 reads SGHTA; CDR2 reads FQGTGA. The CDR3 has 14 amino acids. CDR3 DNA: TGTGCCAGCAGCTTCTCGGGGGGCGATGAAAAACTGTTTTTT. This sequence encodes CASSFSGGDEKLFF.

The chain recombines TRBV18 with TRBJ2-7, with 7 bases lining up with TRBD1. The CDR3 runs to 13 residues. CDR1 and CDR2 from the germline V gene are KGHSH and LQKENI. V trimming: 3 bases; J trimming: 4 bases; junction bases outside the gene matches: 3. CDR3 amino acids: CASSPGQNYEQYV. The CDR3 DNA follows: TGTGCCAGCTCACCGGGACAGAATTACGAGCAGTACGTC.

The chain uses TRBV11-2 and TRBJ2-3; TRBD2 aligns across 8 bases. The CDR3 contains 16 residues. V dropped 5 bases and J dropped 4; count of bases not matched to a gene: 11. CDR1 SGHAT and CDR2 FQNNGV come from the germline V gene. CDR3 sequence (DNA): TGTGCCAGCAGCGCGTGGGGGCGGGGGGATTCAGATACGCAGTATTTT. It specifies CASSAWGRGDSDTQYF.

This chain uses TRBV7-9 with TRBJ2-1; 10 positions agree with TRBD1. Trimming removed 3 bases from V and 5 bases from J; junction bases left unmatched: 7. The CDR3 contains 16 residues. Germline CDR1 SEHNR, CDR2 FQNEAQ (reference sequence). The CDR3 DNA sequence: TGTGCCAGCAGCTTTTTACCGGGACAGGGGAACAATGAGCAGTTCTTC. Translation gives CASSFLPGQGNNEQFF.

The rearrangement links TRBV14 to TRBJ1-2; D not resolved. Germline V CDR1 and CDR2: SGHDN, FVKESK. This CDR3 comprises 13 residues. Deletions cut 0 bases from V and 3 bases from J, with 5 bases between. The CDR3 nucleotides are TGTGCCAGCAGCCAAGAAACAGACTATGGCTACACCTTC. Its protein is CASSQETDYGYTF. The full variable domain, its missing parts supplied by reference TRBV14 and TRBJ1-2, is EAGVTQFPSHSVIEKGQTVTLRCDPISGHDNLYWYRRVMGKEIKFLLHFVKESKQDESGMPNNRFLAERTGGTYSTLKVQPAELEDSGVYFCASSQETDYGYTFGSGTRLTVV.

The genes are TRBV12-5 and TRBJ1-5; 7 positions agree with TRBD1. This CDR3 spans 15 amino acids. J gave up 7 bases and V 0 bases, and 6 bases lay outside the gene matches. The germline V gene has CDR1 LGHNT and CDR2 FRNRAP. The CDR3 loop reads CASGLVGGAGQPQHF. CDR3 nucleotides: TGTGCTAGTGGTTTGGTAGGGGGCGCCGGACAGCCCCAGCATTTT.

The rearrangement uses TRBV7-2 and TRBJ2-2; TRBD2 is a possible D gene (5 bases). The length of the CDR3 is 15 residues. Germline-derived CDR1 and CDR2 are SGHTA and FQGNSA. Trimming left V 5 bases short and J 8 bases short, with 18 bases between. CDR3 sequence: CASSPSRDSLGELFF. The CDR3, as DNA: TGTGCCAGCAGCCCTTCCCGGGATTCGCTTGGGGAGCTGTTTTTT.

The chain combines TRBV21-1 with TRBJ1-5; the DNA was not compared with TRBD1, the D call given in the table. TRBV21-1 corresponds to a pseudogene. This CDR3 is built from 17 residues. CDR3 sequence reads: CASSYRPRTGKTQPQHF. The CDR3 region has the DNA TGTGCCAGCAGCTACCGCCCCAGGACAGGGAAGACTCAGCCCCAGCATTTT.

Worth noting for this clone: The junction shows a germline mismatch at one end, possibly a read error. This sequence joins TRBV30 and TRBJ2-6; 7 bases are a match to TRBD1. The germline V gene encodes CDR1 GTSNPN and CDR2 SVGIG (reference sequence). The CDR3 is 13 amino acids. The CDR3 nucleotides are TGTGCCTGGAGTACCCAGGGGGTCAACGTCCTGACTTTC. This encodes CAWSTQGVNVLTF.

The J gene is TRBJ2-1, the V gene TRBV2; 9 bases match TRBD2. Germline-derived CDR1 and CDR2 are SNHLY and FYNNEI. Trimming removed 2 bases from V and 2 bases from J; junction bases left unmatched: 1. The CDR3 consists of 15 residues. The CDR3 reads CASSELAGAYNEQFF. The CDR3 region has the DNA TGTGCCAGCAGTGAATTAGCGGGAGCCTACAATGAGCAGTTCTTC. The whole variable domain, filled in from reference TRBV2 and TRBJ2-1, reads EPEVTQTPSHQVTQMGQEVILRCVPISNHLYFYWYRQILGQKVEFLVSFYNNEISEKSEIFDDQFSVERPDGSNFTLKIRSTKLEDSAMYFCASSELAGAYNEQFFGPGTRLTVL.

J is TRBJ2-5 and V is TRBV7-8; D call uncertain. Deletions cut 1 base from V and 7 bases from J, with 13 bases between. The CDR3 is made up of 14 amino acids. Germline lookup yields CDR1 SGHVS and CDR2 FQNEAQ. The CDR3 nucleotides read TGTGCCAGCAGCTTAGATTTTTCAGGCCGGACCCAGTACTTC. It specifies CASSLDFSGRTQYF.

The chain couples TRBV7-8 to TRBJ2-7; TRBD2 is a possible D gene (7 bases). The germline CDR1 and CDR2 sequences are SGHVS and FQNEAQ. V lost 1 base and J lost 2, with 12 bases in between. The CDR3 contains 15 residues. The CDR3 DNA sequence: TGTGCCAGCAGCTTAGAAGGGGGGGGACCCTACGAGCAGTACTTC. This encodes CASSLEGGGPYEQYF.

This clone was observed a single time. The CDR3, as DNA: TGTGCCACCAGCAGGTACGATCAGAAACTGTTTTTT. It is translated as CATSRYDQKLFF. The J gene is TRBJ1-4, the V gene TRBV15; D gene ambiguous. Trimming took off 3 bases at V and 11 bases at J, with 10 bases between the two ends. The germline CDR1 and CDR2 sequences are LNHNV and YYDKDF (reference sequence). The CDR3 is made up of 12 amino acids.

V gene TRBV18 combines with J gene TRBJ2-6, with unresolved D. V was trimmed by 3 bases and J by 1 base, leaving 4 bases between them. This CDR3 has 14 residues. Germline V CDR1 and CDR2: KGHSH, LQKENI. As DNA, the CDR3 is TGTGCCAGCTCACCGCGATCTGGGGCCAACGTCCTGACTTTC. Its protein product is CASSPRSGANVLTF.

The CDR3 sequence: CASSESTAGTRGAFF. CDR3 DNA sequence: TGTGCCAGCAGTGAATCGACCGCGGGTACCCGGGGAGCTTTCTTT. J is TRBJ1-1 and V is TRBV2; D is undetermined. The CDR3 sequence is 15 residues long. The V gene's germline CDR1 is SNHLY and CDR2 FYNNEI. V lost 2 bases, J lost 10 bases, and 20 bases lay in between.

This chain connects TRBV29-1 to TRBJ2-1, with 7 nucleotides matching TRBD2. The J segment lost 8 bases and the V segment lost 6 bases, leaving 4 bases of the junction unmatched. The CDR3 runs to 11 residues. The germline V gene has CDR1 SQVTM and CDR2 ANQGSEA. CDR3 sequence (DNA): TGCAGCGTCGGACTAGTCGATGAGCAGTTCTTC. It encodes CSVGLVDEQFF.

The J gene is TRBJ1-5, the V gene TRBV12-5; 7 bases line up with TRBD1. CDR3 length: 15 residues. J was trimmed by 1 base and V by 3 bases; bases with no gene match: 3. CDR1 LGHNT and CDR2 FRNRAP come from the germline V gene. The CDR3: CASGLGTASNQPQHF. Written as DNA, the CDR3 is TGTGCTAGTGGTTTAGGGACAGCCAGCAATCAGCCCCAGCATTTT.

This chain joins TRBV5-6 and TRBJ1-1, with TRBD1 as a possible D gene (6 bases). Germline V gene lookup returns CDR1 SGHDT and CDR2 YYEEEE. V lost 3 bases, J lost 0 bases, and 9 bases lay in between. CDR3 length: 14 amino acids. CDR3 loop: CASSSGTLNTEAFF. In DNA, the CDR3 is TGTGCCAGCAGCTCCGGGACACTGAACACTGAAGCTTTCTTT.

The CDR3 DNA reads as TGTGCCAGCAGTGATGGCGGGTACTATGGCTACACCTTC. Translation gives CASSDGGYYGYTF. The J gene is TRBJ1-2, the V gene TRBV6-1, with D unresolved. CDR1 MNHNS and CDR2 SASEGT come from the germline V gene. The CDR3 covers 13 residues. Trimming stripped 3 bases from V and 3 bases from J, with 8 bases between.

The CDR3 DNA reads as TGCGCCAGCAGCCCCGGGACAGGGGAGGCACCCCTCCACTTT. Amino acid sequence: CASSPGTGEAPLHF. This rearrangement joins TRBV4-1 to TRBJ1-6; TRBD1 aligns across 10 bases. The germline V gene encodes CDR1 MGHRA and CDR2 YSYEKL. The CDR3 spans 14 residues. Trimming removed 4 bases from V and 11 bases from J; junction bases left unmatched: 5.

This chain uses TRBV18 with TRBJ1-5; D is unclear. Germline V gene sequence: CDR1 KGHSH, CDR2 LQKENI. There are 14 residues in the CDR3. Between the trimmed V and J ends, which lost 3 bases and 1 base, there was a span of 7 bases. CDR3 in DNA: TGTGCCAGCTCACCTGTCGGGAGCAATCAGCCCCAGCATTTT. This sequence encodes CASSPVGSNQPQHF.

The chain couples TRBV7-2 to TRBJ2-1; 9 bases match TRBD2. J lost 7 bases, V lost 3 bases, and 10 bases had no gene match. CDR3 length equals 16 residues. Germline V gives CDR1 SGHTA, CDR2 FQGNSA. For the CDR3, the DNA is TGTGCCAGCAGCTTCCGAACTAGCGGGCTAGGAAATGAGCAGTTCTTC. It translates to CASSFRTSGLGNEQFF.

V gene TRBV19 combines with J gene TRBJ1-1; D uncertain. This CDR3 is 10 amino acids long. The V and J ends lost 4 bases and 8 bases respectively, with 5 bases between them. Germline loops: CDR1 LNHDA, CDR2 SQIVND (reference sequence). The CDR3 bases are TGTGCCAGTAGTAGCGCAGAAGCTTTCTTT. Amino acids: CASSSAEAFF.

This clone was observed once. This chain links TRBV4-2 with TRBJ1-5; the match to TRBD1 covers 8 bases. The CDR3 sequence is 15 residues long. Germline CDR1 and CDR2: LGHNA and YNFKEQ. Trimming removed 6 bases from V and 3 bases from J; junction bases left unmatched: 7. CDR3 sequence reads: CASSLDRGVNQPQHF. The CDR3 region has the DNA TGTGCCAGCAGTCTCGACAGGGGTGTCAATCAGCCCCAGCATTTT.

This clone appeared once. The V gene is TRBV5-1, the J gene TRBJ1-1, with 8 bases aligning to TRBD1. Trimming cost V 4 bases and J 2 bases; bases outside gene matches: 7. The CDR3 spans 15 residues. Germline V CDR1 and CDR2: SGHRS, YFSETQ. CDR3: CASSQPTGVNTEAFF. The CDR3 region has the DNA TGCGCCAGCAGCCAACCGACAGGGGTAAACACTGAAGCTTTCTTT.